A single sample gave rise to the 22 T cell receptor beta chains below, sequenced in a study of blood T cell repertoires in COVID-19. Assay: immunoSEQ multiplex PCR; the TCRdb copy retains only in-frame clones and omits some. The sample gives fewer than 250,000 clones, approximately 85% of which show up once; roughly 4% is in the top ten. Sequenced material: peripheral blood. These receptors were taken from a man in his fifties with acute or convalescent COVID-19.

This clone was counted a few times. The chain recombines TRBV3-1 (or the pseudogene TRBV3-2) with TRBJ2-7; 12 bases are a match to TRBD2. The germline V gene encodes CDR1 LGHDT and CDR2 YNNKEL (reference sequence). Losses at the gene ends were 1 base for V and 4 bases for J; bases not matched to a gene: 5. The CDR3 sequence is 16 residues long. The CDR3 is CASSQGGTSGPYEQYF. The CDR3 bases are TGTGCCAGCAGCCAAGGGGGGACTAGCGGGCCATACGAGCAGTACTTC.

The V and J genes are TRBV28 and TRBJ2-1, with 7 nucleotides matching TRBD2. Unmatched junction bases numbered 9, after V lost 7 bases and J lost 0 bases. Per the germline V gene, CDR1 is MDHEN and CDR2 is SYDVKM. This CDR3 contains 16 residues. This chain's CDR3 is CASTLSAGLSYNEQFF. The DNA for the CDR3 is TGTGCCAGCACTCTCTCAGCGGGACTCTCCTACAATGAGCAGTTCTTC. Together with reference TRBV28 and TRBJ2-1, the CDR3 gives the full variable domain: DVKVTQSSRYLVKRTGEKVFLECVQDMDHENMFWYRQDPGLGLRLIYFSYDVKMKEKGDIPEGYSVSREKKERFSLILESASTNQTSMYLCASTLSAGLSYNEQFFGPGTRLTVL.

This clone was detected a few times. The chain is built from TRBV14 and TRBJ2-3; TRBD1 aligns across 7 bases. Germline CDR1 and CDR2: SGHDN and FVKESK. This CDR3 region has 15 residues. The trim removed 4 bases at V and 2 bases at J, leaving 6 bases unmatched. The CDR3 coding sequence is TGTGCCAGCAGCCCTCTACAGGGGTCCACAGATACGCAGTATTTT. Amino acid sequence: CASSPLQGSTDTQYF. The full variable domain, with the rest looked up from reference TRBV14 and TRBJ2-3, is EAGVTQFPSHSVIEKGQTVTLRCDPISGHDNLYWYRRVMGKEIKFLLHFVKESKQDESGMPNNRFLAERTGGTYSTLKVQPAELEDSGVYFCASSPLQGSTDTQYFGPGTRLTVL.

The CDR3 coding sequence is TGTGCCAGCAGCTTAGGTGGGAGGGCCTTGTTCTTC. Its translation is CASSLGGRALFF. V usage is TRBV7-2 and J usage is TRBJ2-1; 7 nucleotides agree with TRBD2. Germline CDR1 is SGHTA and CDR2 is FQGNSA. This CDR3 is 12 amino acids long. With 1 base clipped from V and 15 bases from J, the junction kept 6 bases outside the gene matches.

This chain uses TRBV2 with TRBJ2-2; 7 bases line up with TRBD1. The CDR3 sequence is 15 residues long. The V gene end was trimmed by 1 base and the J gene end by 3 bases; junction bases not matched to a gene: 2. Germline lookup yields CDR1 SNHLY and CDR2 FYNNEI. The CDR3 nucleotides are TGTGCCAGCAGTGAAGACAGGGGCTACACCGGGGAGCTGTTTTTT. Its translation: CASSEDRGYTGELFF. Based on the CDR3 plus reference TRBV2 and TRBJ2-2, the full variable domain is EPEVTQTPSHQVTQMGQEVILRCVPISNHLYFYWYRQILGQKVEFLVSFYNNEISEKSEIFDDQFSVERPDGSNFTLKIRSTKLEDSAMYFCASSEDRGYTGELFFGEGSRLTVL.

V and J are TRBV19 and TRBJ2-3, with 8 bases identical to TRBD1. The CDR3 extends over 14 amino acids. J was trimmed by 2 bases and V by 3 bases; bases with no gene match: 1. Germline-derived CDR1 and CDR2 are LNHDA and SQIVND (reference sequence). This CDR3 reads CASSMDRVTDTQYF. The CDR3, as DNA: TGTGCCAGTAGTATGGACAGGGTCACAGATACGCAGTATTTT.

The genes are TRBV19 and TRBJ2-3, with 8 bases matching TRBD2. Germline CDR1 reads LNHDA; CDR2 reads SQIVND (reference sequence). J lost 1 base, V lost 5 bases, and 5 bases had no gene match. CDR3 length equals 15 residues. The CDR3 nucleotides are TGTGCCAGTAGTTCGACTAGCGCCCGCACAGATACGCAGTATTTT. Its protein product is CASSSTSARTDTQYF.

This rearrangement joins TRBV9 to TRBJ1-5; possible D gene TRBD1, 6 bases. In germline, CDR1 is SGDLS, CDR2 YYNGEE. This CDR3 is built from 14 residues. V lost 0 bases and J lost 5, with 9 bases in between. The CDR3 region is CASSVEGGHQPQHF. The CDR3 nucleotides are TGTGCCAGCAGCGTAGAGGGGGGGCATCAGCCCCAGCATTTT.

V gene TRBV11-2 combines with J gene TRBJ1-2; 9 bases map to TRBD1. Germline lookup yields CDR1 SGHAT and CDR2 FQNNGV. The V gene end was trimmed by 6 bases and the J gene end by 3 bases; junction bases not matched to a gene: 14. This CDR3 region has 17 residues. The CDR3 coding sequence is TGTGCCAGCAGTCCTCTGGGACAGGGTCCTCTAGACTATGGCTACACCTTC. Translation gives CASSPLGQGPLDYGYTF.

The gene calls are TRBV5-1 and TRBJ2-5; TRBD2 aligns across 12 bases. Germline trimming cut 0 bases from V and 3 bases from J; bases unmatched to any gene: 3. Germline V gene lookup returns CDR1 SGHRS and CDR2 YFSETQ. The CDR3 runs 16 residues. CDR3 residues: CASSLALAGGEETQYF. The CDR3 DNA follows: TGCGCCAGCAGCTTGGCACTAGCGGGGGGCGAAGAGACCCAGTACTTC.

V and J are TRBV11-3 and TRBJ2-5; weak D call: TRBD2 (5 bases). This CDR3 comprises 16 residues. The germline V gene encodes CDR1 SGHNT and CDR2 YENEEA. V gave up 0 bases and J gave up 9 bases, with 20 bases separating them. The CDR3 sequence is CASSLDPRGRALPQYF. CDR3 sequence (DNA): TGTGCCAGCAGCTTAGATCCTCGGGGAAGGGCATTACCCCAGTACTTC.

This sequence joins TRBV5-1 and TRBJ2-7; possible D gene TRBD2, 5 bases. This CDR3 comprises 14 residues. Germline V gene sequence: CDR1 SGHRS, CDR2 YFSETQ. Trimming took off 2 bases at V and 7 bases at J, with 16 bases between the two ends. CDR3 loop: CASSLNGEPGEQYF. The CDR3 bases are TGCGCCAGCAGCTTAAACGGGGAACCGGGGGAGCAGTACTTC.

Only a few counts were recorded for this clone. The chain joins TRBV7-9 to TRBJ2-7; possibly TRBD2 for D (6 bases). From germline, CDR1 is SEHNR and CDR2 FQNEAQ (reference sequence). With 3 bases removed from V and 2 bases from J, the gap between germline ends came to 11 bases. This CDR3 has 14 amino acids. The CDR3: CASSFRERPYEQYF. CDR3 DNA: TGTGCCAGCAGCTTCCGGGAGCGGCCCTACGAGCAGTACTTC.

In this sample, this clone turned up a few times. In DNA form, the CDR3 reads TGTGCCAGCAGCCCCAAACAGGGGGCCTACGAGCAGTACTTC. Amino acid sequence: CASSPKQGAYEQYF. This chain uses TRBV5-4 with TRBJ2-7; 8 bases are a match to TRBD1. Germline V gives CDR1 SGHNT, CDR2 YYREEE (reference sequence). The junction had 5 bases not matched to a gene; V was cut back by 4 bases and J by 2 bases. The CDR3 contains 14 residues.

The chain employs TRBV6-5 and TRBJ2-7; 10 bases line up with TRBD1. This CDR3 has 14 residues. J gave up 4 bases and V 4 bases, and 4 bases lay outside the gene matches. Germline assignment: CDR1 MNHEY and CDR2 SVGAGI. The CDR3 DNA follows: TGTGCCAGCAGTTGGACAGGGGGATCGTACGAGCAGTACTTC. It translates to CASSWTGGSYEQYF.

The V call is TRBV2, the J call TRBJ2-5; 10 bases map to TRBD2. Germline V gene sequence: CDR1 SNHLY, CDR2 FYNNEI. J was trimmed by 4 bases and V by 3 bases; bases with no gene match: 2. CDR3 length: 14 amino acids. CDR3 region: CASSEIAGGETQYF. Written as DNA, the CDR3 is TGTGCCAGCAGTGAGATAGCGGGGGGAGAGACCCAGTACTTC.

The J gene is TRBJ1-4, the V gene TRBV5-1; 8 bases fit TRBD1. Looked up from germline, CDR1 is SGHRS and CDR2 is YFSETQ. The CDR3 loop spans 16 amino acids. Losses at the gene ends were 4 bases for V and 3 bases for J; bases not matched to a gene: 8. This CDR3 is CASSPGTGPPNEKLFF. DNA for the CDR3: TGCGCCAGCAGCCCTGGGACAGGACCCCCTAATGAAAAACTGTTTTTT.

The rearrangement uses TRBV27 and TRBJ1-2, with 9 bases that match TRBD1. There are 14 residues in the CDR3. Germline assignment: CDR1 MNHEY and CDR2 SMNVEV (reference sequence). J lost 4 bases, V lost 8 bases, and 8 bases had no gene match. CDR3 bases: TGTGCCAGCGCAACAGGGGGCTTACCCTATGGCTACACCTTC. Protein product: CASATGGLPYGYTF.

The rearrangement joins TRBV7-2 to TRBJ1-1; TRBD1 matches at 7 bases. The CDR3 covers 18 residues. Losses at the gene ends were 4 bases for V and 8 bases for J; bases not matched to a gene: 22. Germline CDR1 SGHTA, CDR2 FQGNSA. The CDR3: CASSYRPGTADSREEAFF. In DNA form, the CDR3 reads TGTGCCAGCAGCTATCGCCCCGGGACAGCGGATTCACGAGAGGAAGCTTTCTTT.

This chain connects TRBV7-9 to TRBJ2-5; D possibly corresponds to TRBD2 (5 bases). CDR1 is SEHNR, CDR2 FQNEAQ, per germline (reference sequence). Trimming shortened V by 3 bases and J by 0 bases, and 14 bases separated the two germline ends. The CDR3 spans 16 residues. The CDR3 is CASSFQLVWDQETQYF. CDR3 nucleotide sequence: TGTGCCAGCAGCTTTCAACTAGTTTGGGACCAAGAGACCCAGTACTTC.

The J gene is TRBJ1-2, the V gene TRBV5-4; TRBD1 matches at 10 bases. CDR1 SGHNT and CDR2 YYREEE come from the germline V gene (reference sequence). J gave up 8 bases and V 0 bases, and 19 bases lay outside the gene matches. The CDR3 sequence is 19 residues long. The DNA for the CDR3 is TGTGCCAGCAGCTTGGCGGTTACAAATACCGGGACAGGGGCGAGAGGCTACACCTTC. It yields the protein CASSLAVTNTGTGARGYTF.

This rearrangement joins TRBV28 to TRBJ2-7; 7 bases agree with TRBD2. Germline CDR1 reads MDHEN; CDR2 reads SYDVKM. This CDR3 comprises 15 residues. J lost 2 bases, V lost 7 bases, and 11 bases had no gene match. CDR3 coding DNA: TGTGCCAGCACCCTACTGTCTAGCGGTGCCTACGAGCAGTACTTC. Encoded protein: CASTLLSSGAYEQYF. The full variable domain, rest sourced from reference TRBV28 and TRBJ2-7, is DVKVTQSSRYLVKRTGEKVFLECVQDMDHENMFWYRQDPGLGLRLIYFSYDVKMKEKGDIPEGYSVSREKKERFSLILESASTNQTSMYLCASTLLSSGAYEQYFGPGTRLTVT.